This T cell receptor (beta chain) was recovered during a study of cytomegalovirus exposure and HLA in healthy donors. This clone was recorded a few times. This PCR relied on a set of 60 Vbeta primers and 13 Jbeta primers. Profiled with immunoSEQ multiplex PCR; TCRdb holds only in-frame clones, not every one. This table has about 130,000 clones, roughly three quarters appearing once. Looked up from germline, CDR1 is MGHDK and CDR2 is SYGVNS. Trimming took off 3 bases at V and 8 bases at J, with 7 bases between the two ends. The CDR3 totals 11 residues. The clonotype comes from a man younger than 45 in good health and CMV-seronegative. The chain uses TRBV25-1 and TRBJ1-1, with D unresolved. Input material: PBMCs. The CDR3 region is CASSDPSEAFF. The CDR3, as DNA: TGTGCCAGCAGTGATCCCTCCGAAGCTTTCTTT.